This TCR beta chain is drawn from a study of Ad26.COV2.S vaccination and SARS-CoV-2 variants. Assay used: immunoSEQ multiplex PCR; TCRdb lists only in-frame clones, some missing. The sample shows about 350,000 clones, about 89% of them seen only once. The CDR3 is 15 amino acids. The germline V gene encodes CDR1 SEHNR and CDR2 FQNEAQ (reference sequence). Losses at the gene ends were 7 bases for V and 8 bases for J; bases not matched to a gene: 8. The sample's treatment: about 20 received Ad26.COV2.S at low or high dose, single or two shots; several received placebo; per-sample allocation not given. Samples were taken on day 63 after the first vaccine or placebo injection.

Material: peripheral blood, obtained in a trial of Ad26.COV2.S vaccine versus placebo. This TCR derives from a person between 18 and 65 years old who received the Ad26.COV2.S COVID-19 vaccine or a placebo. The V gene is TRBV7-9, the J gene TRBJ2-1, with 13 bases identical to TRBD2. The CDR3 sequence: CASNPGTSGEHEQFF. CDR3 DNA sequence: TGTGCCAGCAACCCCGGGACTAGCGGGGAGCATGAGCAGTTCTTC. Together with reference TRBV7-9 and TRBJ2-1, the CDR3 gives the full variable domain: DTGVSQNPRHKITKRGQNVTFRCDPISEHNRLYWYRQTLGQGPEFLTYFQNEAQLEKSRLLSDRFSAERPKGSFSTLEIQRTEQGDSAMYLCASNPGTSGEHEQFFGPGTRLTVL.